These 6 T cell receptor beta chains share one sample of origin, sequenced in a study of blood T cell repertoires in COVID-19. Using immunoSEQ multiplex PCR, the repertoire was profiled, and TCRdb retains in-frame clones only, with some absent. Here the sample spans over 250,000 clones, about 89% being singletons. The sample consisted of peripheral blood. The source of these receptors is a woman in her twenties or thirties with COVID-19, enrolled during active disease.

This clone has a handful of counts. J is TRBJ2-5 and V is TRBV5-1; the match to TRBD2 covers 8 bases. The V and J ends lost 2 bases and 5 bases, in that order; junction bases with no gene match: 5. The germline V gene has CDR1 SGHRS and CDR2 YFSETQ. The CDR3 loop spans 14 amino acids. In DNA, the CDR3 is TGCGCCAGCAGCTTAGCGGGAGTGGGGGAGACCCAGTACTTC. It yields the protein CASSLAGVGETQYF.

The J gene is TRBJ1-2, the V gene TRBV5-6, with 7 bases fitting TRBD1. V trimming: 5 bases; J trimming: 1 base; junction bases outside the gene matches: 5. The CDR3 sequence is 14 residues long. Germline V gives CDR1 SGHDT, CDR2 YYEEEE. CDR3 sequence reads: CASRGTAINYGYTF. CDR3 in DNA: TGTGCCAGCAGGGGGACAGCTATTAACTATGGCTACACCTTC.

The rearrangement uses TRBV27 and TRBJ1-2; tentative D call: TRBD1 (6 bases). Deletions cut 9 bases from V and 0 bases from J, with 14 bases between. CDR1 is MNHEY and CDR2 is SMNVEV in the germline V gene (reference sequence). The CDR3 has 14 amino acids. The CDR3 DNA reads TGTGCCAGTGGATTACAGGGTTCTAACTATGGCTACACCTTC. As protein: CASGLQGSNYGYTF.

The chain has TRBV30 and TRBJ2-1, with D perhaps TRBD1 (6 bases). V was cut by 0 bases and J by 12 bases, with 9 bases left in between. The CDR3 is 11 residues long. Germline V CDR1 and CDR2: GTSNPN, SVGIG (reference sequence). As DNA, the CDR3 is TGTGCCTGGAGTGTGGGGGCTACGCAGTTCTTC. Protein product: CAWSVGATQFF.

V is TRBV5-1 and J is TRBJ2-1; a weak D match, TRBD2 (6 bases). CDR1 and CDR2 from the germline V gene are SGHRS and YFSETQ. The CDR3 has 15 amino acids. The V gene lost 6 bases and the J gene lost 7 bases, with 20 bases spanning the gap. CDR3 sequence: CASTSGRGGWNEQFF. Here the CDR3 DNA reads TGCGCCAGCACCTCGGGACGTGGGGGGTGGAATGAGCAGTTCTTC.

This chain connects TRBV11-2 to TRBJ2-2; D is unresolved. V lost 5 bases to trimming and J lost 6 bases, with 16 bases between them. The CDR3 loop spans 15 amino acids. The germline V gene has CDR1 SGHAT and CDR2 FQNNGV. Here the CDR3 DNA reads TGTGCCAGCAGCCTAGGGTCGGCCCAGGCCGGGGAGCTGTTTTTT. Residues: CASSLGSAQAGELFF.